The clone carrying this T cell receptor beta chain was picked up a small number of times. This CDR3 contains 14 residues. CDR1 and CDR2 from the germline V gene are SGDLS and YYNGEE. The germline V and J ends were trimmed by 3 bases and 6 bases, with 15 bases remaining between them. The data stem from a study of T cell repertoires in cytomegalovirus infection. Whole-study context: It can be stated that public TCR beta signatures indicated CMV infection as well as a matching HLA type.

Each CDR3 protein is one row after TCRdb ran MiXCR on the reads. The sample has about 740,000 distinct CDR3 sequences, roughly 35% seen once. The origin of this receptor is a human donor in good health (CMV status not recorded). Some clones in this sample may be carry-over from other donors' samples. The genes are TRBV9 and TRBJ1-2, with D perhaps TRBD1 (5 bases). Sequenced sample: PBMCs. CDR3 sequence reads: CASSGAGWSHGYTF. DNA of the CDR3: TGTGCCAGCAGCGGAGCAGGGTGGTCCCATGGCTACACCTTC.